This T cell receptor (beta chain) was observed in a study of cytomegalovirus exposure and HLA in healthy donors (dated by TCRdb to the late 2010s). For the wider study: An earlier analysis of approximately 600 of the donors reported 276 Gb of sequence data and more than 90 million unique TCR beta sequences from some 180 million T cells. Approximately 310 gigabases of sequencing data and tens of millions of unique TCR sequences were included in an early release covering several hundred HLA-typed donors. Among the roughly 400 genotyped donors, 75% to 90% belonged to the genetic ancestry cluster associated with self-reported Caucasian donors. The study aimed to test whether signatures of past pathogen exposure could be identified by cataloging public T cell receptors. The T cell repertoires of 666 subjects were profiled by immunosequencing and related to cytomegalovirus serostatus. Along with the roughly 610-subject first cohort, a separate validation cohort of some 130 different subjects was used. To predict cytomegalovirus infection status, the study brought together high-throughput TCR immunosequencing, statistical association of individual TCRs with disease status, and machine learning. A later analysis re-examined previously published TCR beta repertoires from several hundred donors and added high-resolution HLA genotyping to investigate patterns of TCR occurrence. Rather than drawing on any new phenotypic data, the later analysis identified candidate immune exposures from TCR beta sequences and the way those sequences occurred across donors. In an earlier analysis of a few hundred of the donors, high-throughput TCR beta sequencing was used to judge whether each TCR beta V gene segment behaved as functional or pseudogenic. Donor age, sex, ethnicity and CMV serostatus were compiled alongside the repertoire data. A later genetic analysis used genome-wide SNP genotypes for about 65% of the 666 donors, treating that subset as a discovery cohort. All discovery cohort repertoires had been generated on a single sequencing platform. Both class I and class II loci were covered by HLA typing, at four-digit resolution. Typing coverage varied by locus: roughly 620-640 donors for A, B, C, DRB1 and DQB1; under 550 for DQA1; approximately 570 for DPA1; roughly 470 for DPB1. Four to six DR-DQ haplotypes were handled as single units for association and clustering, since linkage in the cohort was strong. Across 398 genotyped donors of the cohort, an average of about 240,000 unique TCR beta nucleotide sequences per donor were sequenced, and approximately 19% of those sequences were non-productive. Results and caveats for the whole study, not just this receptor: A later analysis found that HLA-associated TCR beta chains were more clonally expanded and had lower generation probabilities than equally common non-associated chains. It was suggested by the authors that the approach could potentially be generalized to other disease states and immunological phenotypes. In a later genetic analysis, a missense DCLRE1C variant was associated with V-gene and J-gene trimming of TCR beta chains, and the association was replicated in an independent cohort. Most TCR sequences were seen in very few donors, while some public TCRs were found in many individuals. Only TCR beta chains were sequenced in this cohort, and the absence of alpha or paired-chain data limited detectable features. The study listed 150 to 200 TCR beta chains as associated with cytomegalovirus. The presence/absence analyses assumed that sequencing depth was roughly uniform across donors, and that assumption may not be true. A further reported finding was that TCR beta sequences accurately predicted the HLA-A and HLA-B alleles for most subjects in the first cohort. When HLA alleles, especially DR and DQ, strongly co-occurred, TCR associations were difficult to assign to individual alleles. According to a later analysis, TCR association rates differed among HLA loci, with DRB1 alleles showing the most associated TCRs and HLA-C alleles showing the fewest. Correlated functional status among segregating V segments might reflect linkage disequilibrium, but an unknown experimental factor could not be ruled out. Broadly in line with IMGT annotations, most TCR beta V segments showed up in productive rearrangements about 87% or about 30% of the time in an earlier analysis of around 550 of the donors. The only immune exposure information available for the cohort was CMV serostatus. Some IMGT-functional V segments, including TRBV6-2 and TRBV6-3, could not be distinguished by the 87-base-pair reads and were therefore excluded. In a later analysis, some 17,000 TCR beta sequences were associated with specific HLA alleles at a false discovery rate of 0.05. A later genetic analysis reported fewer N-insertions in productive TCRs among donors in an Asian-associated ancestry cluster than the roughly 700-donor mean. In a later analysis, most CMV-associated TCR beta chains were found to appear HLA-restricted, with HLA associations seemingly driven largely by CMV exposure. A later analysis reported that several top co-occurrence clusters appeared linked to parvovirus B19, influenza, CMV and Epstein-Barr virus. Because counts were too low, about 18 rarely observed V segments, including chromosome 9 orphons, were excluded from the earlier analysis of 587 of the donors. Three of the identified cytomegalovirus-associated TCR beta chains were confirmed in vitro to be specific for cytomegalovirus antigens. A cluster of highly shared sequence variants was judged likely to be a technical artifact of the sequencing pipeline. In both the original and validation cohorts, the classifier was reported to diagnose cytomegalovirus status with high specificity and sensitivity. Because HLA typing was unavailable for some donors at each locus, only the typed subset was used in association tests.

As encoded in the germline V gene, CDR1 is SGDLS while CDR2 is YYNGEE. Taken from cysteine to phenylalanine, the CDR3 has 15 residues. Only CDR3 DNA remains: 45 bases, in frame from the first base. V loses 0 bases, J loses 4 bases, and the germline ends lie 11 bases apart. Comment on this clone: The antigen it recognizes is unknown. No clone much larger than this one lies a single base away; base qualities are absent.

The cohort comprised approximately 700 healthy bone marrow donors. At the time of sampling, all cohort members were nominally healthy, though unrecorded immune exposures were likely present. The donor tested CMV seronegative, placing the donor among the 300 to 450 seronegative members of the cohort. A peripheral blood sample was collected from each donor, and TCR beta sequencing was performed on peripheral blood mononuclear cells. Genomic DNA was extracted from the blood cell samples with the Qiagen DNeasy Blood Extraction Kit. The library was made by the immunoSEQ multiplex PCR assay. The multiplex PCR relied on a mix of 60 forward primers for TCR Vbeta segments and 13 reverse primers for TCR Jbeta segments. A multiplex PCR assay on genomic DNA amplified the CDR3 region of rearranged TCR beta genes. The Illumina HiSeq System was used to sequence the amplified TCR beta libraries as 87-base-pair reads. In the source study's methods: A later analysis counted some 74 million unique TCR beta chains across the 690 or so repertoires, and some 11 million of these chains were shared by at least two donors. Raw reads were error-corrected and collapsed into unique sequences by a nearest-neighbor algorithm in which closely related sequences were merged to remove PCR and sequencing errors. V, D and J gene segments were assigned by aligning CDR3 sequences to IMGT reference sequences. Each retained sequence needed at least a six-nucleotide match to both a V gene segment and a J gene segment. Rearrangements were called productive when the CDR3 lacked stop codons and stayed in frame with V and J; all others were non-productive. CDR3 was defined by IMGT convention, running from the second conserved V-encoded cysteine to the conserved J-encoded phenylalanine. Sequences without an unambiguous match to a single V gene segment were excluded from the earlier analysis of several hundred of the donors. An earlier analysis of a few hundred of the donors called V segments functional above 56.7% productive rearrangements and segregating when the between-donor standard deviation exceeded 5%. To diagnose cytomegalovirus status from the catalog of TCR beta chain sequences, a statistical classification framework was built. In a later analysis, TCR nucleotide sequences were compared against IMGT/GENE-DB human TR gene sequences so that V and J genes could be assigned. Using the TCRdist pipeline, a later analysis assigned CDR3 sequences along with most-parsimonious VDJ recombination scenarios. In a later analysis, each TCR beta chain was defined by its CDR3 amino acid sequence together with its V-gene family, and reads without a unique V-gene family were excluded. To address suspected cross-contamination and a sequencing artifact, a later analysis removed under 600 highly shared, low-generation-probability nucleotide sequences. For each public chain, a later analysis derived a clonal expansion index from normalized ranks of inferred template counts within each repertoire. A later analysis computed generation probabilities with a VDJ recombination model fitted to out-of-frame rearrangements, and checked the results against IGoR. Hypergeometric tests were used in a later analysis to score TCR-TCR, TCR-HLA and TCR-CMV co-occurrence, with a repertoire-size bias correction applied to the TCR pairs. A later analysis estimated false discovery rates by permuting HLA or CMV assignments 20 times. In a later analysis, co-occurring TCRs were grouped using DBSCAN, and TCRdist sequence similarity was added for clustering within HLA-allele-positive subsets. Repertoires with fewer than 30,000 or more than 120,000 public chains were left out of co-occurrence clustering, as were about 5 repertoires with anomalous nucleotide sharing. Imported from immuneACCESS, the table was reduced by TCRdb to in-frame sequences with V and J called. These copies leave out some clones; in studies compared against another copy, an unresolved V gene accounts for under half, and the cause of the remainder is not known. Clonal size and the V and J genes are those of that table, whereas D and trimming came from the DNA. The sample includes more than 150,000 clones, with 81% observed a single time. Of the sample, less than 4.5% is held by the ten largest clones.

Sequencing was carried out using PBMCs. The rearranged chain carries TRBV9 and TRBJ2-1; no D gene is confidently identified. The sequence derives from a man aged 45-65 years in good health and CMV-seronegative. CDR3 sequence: CASSVGLFTYNEQFF. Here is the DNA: TGTGCCAGCAGCGTAGGCCTATTTACTTACAATGAGCAGTTCTTC. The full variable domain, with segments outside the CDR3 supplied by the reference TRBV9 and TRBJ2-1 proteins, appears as DSGVTQTPKHLITATGQRVTLRCSPRSGDLSVYWYQQSLDQGLQFLIQYYNGEERAKGNILERFSAQQFPDLHSELNLSSLELGDSALYFCASSVGLFTYNEQFFGPGTRLTVL.